This record covers a single T cell receptor (beta chain). What it recognizes is unknown. Unmatched junction bases numbered 2, after V lost 0 bases and J lost 2 bases. The CDR3 loop spans 16 amino acids. Germline CDR1 is LGHNA and CDR2 is YSLEER. The entry originates in a study of cytomegalovirus exposure and HLA in healthy donors. Across the whole study: The same platform as the roughly 670 first-cohort repertoires was used for the 95 to 150 validation repertoires, a later analysis reported.

The donors were in the roughly 110-subject validation cohort, distinct from the roughly 670-subject first cohort. Assay used: immunoSEQ multiplex PCR; TCRdb lists only in-frame clones, some missing. The sample holds around 60,000 clones, approximately 90% seen once. Whole-study findings and limits: First-cohort TCR clusters were later found to tend to co-occur in the 90 to 150 validation repertoires. Cytomegalovirus association was assigned to more than 150 TCR beta chains.

V gene TRBV4-3 combines with J gene TRBJ2-3; TRBD2 matches 10 bases. The TCR was taken from a woman in her late teens or twenties in good health and CMV-seronegative. The sequencing input was PBMCs. The CDR3 coding sequence is TGCGCCAGCAGCCAAGATACTAGCGGGGCCACAGATACGCAGTATTTT. Protein sequence: CASSQDTSGATDTQYF.